This T cell receptor (beta chain) derives from a study of cytomegalovirus exposure and HLA in healthy donors. Overall study results and limits: An analysis was carried out at a later point. It showed that HLA-associated TCR beta chains were more clonally expanded than equally common non-associated chains. Sequence variants that were highly shared formed a cluster that was likely a sequencing artifact. Productive status was seen about 87% or about 30% of the time for most TCR beta V segments in an earlier analysis.

Details on this clone: No antigen is known for it.

The PCR was carried out with 60 Vbeta primers and 13 Jbeta primers. TCRdb keeps only in-frame clones here, not all; method: immunoSEQ multiplex PCR. The sample has under 150,000 clones; about 82% are singletons. Germline lookup yields CDR1 SGHTA and CDR2 FQGNSA. V lost 5 bases to trimming and J lost 5 bases; unmatched junction nucleotides: 9. The CDR3 contains 14 residues. This sequence originates from a boy aged 10-17 years in good health and CMV-seronegative. The chain combines TRBV7-2 with TRBJ2-7; TRBD2 aligns across 7 bases. Sequencing was carried out using PBMCs. In DNA, the CDR3 is TGTGCCAGCAGCCCCGGACTAGGCAGAAACGAGCAGTACTTC. Its protein product is CASSPGLGRNEQYF.